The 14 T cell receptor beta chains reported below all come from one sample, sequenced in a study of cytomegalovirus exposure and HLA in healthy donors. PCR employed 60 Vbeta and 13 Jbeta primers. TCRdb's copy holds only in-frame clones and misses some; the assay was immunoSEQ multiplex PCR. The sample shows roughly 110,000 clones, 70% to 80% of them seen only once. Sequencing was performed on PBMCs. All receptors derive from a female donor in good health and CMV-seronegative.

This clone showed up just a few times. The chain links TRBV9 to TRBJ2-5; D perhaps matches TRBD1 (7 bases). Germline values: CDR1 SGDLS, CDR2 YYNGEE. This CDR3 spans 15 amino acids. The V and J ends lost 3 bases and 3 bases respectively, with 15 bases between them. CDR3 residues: CASSAPRGTEETQYF. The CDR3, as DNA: TGTGCCAGCAGCGCCCCTCGCGGGACAGAAGAGACCCAGTACTTC.

The DNA of the CDR3 is TGTGCCAGCAGCTCCACGGGTCATAGCAATCAGCCCCAGCATTTT. Translated: CASSSTGHSNQPQHF. The chain links TRBV7-8 to TRBJ1-5; no reliable D call. V gave up 4 bases and J gave up 0 bases, with 10 bases separating them. CDR1 and CDR2 from the germline V gene are SGHVS and FQNEAQ. The CDR3 is 15 residues long.

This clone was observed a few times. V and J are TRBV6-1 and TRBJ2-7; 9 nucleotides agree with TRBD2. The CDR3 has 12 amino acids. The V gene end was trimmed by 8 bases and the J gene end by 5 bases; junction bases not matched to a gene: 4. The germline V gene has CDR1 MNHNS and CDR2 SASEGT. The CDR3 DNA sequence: TGTGCCAGCGCGGGAGGGCCGAACGAGCAGTACTTC. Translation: CASAGGPNEQYF.

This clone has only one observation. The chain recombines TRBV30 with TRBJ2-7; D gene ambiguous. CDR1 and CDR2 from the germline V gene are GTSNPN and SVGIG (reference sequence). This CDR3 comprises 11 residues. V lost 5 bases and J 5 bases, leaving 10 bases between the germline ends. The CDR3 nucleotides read TGTGCCTGGGCCAGGTTCAACGAGCAGTACTTC. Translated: CAWARFNEQYF.

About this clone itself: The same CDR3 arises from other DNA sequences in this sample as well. The CDR3 is CSVGQSNYGYTF. CDR3 nucleotide sequence: TGCAGCGTTGGCCAGTCTAACTATGGCTACACCTTC. The V gene is TRBV29-1, the J gene TRBJ1-2, with D hard to call. V was shortened by 4 bases and J by 0 bases, with 6 bases between the two germline ends. Germline-derived CDR1 and CDR2 are SQVTM and ANQGSEA. This CDR3 is 12 amino acids long.

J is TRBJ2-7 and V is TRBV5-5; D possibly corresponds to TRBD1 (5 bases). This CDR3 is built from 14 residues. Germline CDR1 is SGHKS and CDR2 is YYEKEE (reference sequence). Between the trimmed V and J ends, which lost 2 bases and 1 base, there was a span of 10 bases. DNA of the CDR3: TGTGCCAGCAGCTTCGGAAGGGGATCCTACGAGCAGTACTTC. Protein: CASSFGRGSYEQYF.

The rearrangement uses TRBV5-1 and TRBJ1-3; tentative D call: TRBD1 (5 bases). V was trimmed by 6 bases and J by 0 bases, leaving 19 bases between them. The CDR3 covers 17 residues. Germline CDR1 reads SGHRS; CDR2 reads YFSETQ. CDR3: CASKYHPRQSSGNTIYF. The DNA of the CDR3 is TGCGCCAGCAAGTACCACCCCCGACAGAGCTCTGGAAACACCATATATTTT. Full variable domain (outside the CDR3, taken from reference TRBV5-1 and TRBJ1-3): KAGVTQTPRYLIKTRGQQVTLSCSPISGHRSVSWYQQTPGQGLQFLFEYFSETQRNKGNFPGRFSGRQFSNSRSEMNVSTLELGDSALYLCASKYHPRQSSGNTIYFGEGSWLTVV.

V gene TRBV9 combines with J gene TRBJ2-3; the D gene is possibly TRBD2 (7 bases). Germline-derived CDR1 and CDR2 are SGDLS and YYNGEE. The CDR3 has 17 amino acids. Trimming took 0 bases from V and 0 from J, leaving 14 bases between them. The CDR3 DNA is TGTGCCAGCAGCGTAGCGGGGGGCCCTATAAGCACAGATACGCAGTATTTT. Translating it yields CASSVAGGPISTDTQYF.

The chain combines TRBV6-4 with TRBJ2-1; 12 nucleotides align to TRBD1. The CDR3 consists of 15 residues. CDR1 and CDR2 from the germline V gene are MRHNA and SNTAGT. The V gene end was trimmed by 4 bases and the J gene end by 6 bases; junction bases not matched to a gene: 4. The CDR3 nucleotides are TGTGCCAGCAGTGTTCCGGGACAGGGGGCCAATGAGCAGTTCTTC. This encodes CASSVPGQGANEQFF.

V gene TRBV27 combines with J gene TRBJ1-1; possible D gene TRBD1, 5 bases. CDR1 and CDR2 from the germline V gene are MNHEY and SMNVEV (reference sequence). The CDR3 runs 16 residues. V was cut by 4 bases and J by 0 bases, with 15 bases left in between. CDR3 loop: CASSSIWGGLNTEAFF. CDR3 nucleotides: TGTGCCAGCAGTTCCATCTGGGGGGGTCTGAACACTGAAGCTTTCTTT.

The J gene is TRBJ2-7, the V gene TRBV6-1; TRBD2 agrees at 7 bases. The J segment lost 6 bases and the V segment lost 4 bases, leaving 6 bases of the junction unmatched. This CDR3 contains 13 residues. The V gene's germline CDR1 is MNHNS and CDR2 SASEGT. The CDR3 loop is CASSGAGGFEQYF. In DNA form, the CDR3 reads TGTGCCAGCAGTGGGGCCGGGGGGTTCGAGCAGTACTTC.

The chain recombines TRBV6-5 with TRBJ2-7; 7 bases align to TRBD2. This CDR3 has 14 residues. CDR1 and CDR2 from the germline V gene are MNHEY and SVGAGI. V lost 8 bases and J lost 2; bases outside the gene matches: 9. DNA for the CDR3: TGTGCCAGCTCGGGAGGCCTCAGGGCCTACGAGCAGTACTTC. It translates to CASSGGLRAYEQYF.

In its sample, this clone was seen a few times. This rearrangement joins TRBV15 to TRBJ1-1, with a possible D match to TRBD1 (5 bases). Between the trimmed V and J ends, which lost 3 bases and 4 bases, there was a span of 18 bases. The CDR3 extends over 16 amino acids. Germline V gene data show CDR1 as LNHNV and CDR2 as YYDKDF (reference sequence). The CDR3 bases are TGTGCCACCAGCAGCCGGGGGGGAGGGGCGGGCACTGAAGCTTTCTTT. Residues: CATSSRGGGAGTEAFF.

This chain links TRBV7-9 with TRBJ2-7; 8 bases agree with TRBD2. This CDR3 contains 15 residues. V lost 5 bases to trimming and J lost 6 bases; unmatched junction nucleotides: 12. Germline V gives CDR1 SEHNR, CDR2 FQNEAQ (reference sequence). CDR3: CASSPAGGRSREQYF. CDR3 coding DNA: TGTGCCAGCAGCCCCGCGGGCGGGAGGTCCCGCGAGCAGTACTTC.